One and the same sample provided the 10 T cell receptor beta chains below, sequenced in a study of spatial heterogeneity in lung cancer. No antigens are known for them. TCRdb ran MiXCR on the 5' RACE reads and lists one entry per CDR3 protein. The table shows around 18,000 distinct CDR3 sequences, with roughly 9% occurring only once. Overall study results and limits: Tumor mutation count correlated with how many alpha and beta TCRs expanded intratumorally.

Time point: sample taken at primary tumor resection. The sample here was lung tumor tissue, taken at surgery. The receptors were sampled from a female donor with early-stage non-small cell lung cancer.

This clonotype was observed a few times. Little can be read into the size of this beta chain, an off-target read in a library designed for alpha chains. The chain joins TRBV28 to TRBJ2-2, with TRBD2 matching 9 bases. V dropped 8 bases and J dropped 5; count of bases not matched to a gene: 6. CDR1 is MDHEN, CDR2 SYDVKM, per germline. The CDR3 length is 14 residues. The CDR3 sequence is CASGRLAATGELFF. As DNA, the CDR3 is TGTGCCAGCGGTAGACTAGCGGCGACCGGGGAGCTGTTTTTT.

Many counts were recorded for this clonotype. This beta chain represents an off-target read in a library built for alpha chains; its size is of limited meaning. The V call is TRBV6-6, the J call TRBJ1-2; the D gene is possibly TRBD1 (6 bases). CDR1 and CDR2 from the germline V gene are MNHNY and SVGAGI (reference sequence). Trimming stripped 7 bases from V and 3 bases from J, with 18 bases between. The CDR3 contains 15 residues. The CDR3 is CASTHIAGQYYGYTF. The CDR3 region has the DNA TGTGCCAGCACCCATATTGCAGGACAGTACTATGGCTACACCTTC.

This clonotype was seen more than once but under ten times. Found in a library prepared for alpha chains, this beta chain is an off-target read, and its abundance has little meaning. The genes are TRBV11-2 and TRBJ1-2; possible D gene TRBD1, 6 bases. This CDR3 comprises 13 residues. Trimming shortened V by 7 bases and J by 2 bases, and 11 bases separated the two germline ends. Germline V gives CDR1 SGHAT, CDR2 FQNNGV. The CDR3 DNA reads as TGTGCCAGCACCATCGGACAGAACTATGGCTACACCTTC. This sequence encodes CASTIGQNYGYTF.

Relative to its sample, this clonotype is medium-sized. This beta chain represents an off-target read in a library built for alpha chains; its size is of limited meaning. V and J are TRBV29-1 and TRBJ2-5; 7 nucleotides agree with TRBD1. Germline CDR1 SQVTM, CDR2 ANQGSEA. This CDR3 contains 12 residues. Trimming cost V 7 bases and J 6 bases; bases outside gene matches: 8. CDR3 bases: TGCAGCGCTAGACAGGGTGTGAAGACCCAGTACTTC. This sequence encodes CSARQGVKTQYF.

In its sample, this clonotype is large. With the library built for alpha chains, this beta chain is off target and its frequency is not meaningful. The CDR3, as DNA: TGCGCCAGCGGCCAGGGAAGCACTGAAGCTTTCTTT. Its protein product is CASGQGSTEAFF. V gene TRBV5-1 combines with J gene TRBJ1-1, with D perhaps matching TRBD1 (5 bases). CDR1 is SGHRS and CDR2 is YFSETQ in the germline V gene. Deletions cut 7 bases from V and 4 bases from J, with 11 bases between. CDR3 size: 12 residues.

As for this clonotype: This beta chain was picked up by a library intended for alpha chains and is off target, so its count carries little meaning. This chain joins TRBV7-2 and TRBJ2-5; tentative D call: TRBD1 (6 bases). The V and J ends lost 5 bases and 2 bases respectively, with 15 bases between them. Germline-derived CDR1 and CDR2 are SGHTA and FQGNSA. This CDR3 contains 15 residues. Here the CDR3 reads CASSRQVARQETQYF. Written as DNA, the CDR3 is TGTGCCAGCAGCCGACAGGTAGCTAGGCAAGAGACCCAGTACTTC. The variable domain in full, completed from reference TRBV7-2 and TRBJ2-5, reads GAGVSQSPSNKVTEKGKDVELRCDPISGHTALYWYRQSLGQGLEFLIYFQGNSAPDKSGLPSDRFSAERTGGSVSTLTIQRTQQEDSAVYLCASSRQVARQETQYFGPGTRLLVL.

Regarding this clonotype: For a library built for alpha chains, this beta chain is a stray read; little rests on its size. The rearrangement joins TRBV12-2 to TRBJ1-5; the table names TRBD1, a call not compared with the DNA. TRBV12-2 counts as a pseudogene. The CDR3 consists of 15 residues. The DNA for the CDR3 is TGTGCAAGTCGCCCACAACCGGGACCCCCCCAGCCCCAGCATTTT. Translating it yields CASRPQPGPPQPQHF.

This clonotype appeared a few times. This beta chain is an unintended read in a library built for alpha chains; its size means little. CDR3 in amino acids: CASSASGQGIHEQYF. In DNA form, the CDR3 reads TGTGCCAGCAGCGCATCCGGACAGGGTATCCACGAGCAGTACTTC. V gene TRBV7-2 combines with J gene TRBJ2-7, with TRBD1 matching over 8 bases. This CDR3 contains 15 residues. Germline V gene sequence: CDR1 SGHTA, CDR2 FQGNSA. V lost 5 bases, J lost 5 bases, and 11 bases stayed unmatched.

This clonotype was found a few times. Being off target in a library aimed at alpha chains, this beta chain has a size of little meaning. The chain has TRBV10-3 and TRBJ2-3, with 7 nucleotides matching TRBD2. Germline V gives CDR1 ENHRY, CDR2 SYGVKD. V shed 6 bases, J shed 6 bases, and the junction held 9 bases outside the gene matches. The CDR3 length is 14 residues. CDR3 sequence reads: CAIRMTSNMDTQYF. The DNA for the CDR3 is TGTGCCATCAGGATGACTAGCAATATGGATACGCAGTATTTT.

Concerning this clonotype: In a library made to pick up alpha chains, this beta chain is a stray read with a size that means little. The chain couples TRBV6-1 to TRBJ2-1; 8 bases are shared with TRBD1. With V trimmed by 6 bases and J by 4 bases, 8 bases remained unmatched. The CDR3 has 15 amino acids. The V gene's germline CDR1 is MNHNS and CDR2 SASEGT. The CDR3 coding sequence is TGTGCCAGCAGGTCGAGGAGGGACAGGTACAATGAGCAGTTCTTC. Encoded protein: CASRSRRDRYNEQFF.